In its sample, the clone carrying this T cell receptor (beta chain) was seen a few times. This record comes from a study of molecular identifiers for immune sequencing clone quantification. TCR libraries were built in bulk with a published protocol and specific TCR primers. TCRdb called the PCR reads again in MiXCR, with one record for every CDR3 protein. The profile shows about 640,000 distinct CDR3 sequences, 20% of them singletons. Germline V gene lookup returns CDR1 LNHDA and CDR2 SQIVND (reference sequence). The V end was cut by 6 bases, the J end by 3 bases, with 11 bases between. The CDR3 is 13 residues long.

The chain uses TRBV19 and TRBJ1-2, with TRBD1 as a possible D gene (6 bases). This receptor was obtained from a human donor in good health. Some libraries in this study had Jurkat cell RNA spiked in. Sequencing was performed on naive CD8+ T cells from blood, with Jurkat cell RNA spiked in. The sample's subset: FACS-sorted CD8+CD4-CCR7+CD45RA+ naive T cells. The DNA for the CDR3 is TGTGCCAGTAGCACAGGGTTGGACTATGGCTACACCTTC. Its protein is CASSTGLDYGYTF.